This entry lists 18 T cell receptor beta chains sequenced from one sample in a study of blood T cells in healthy people across ages. A second about 7 to 11 cycle PCR used barcoded and J-beta primers. TCRdb analysed the 5' RACE reads with MiXCR anew, one entry per CDR3 protein. The sample shows around 990,000 distinct CDR3 sequences, approximately 38% of them seen only once. The specimen sequenced was blood. The source is a man between 18 and 29 years old in good health.

There are a few counts of this clonotype. The genes are TRBV20-1 and TRBJ1-5; 7 nucleotides line up with TRBD1. This CDR3 has 16 amino acids. Germline V gene lookup returns CDR1 DFQATT and CDR2 SNEGSKA (reference sequence). The ends lost 1 base at V and 1 base at J; junction bases unmatched: 7. This CDR3 reads CSARGQGVGSNQPQHF. CDR3 nucleotides: TGCAGTGCTAGAGGACAGGGAGTAGGCAGCAATCAGCCCCAGCATTTT.

The chain recombines TRBV20-1 with TRBJ2-3; D might be TRBD2 (5 bases). Germline V lookup: CDR1 DFQATT, CDR2 SNEGSKA (reference sequence). The V end was cut by 0 bases, the J end by 2 bases, with 12 bases between. CDR3 length: 15 residues. CDR3 amino acids: CSARDFTGFTDTQYF. CDR3 nucleotides: TGCAGTGCTAGAGATTTTACGGGGTTCACAGATACGCAGTATTTT.

The rearrangement links TRBV11-2 to TRBJ1-2, with 9 positions matching TRBD1. Trimming cost V 5 bases and J 1 base; bases outside gene matches: 5. The CDR3 length is 15 residues. Per the germline V gene, CDR1 is SGHAT and CDR2 is FQNNGV. CDR3 region: CASSPRTGVNYGYTF. CDR3 sequence (DNA): TGTGCCAGCAGCCCAAGGACAGGGGTTAACTATGGCTACACCTTC.

V and J are TRBV3-1 and TRBJ1-1, with 8 bases fitting TRBD1. This CDR3 comprises 14 residues. V trimming: 3 bases; J trimming: 5 bases; junction bases outside the gene matches: 5. Germline V lookup: CDR1 LGHDT, CDR2 YNNKEL (reference sequence). CDR3 loop: CASSHGQGGTEAFF. The CDR3 DNA reads as TGTGCCAGCAGCCACGGACAGGGTGGGACTGAAGCTTTCTTT.

This clonotype was counted only a few times. The chain joins TRBV6-2 or TRBV6-3 to TRBJ2-3; the match to TRBD2 covers 10 bases. The CDR3 covers 15 residues. V shed 4 bases, J shed 5 bases, and the junction held 6 bases outside the gene matches. Germline V gene lookup returns CDR1 MNHEY and CDR2 SVGEGT. The CDR3 DNA reads as TGTGCCAGCAGTTGGAGCGGGGGGGCCGTAGATACGCAGTATTTT. It is translated as CASSWSGGAVDTQYF.

The chain recombines TRBV20-1 with TRBJ1-1; 8 nucleotides agree with TRBD1. Unmatched junction bases numbered 13, after V lost 6 bases and J lost 7 bases. Germline CDR1 and CDR2: DFQATT and SNEGSKA (reference sequence). The CDR3 is 14 amino acids. CDR3 sequence: CSAPRQGRKDEAFF. Written as DNA, the CDR3 is TGCAGTGCCCCTAGACAGGGGCGGAAGGATGAAGCTTTCTTT.

This clonotype appeared a few times. The genes are TRBV29-1 and TRBJ2-7; either TRBD1 or TRBD2 may supply D (6 bases each). This CDR3 contains 14 residues. Trimming left V 4 bases short and J 7 bases short, with 20 bases between. Germline values: CDR1 SQVTM, CDR2 ANQGSEA. The CDR3: CSVVPGGEVNEQYF. The CDR3 DNA sequence: TGCAGCGTTGTCCCCGGGGGCGAGGTGAATGAGCAGTACTTC.

This clonotype was detected a few times. One end of the junction does not line up with germline, which may come from a read error. V gene TRBV7-3 combines with J gene TRBJ2-5; TRBD1 aligns across 7 bases. Germline CDR1 is SGHTA and CDR2 is FQGTGA. The CDR3 extends over 14 amino acids. CDR3 sequence (DNA): TGTGCCAGCAGCGTAACCGACAGGGTGGAGACCCAGTACTTC. Its translation is CASSVTDRVETQYF.

A note on this clonotype: A read error may be the cause here, since a much bigger clone is one base away. The chain combines TRBV7-8 with TRBJ2-1, with 11 bases matching TRBD2. This CDR3 is built from 16 residues. With 3 bases clipped from V and 7 bases from J, the junction kept 8 bases outside the gene matches. In germline, CDR1 is SGHVS, CDR2 FQNEAQ. The CDR3 sequence: CASSLSSGGFWNEQFF. CDR3 sequence (DNA): TGTGCCAGCAGCTTGTCTAGCGGGGGGTTCTGGAATGAGCAGTTCTTC.

The chain uses TRBV20-1 and TRBJ2-7, with D perhaps TRBD1 (5 bases). The CDR3 covers 16 residues. Looked up from germline, CDR1 is DFQATT and CDR2 is SNEGSKA (reference sequence). V was pared by 8 bases and J by 7 bases, with 30 bases between. CDR3 sequence reads: CSTPPTGSAYYNEQYF. The CDR3 nucleotides read TGCAGTACTCCGCCAACAGGCTCGGCCTATTACAATGAGCAGTACTTC.

The chain employs TRBV9 and TRBJ2-3, with unresolved D. This CDR3 spans 18 amino acids. The germline gives CDR1 SGDLS, CDR2 YYNGEE. Trimming cost V 2 bases and J 0 bases, with 19 bases left between them. This CDR3 is CASSVATAVFSSTDTQYF. The CDR3, as DNA: TGTGCCAGCAGCGTCGCTACAGCCGTTTTTTCTAGCACAGATACGCAGTATTTT.

The sample holds a few counts of this clonotype. The V call is TRBV6-2 or TRBV6-3, the J call TRBJ1-2, with D possibly being TRBD1 (5 bases). Trimming stripped 4 bases from V and 4 bases from J, with 13 bases between. This CDR3 is 14 amino acids long. Germline V gives CDR1 MNHEY, CDR2 SVGEGT. The CDR3 DNA follows: TGTGCCAGCAGTTTCACGACAGCCTTCTATGGCTACACCTTC. Protein sequence: CASSFTTAFYGYTF.

The J gene is TRBJ2-3, the V gene TRBV11-1; the D is unclear. The germline CDR1 and CDR2 sequences are SGHAT and FQDESV (reference sequence). The CDR3 totals 17 residues. Deletions cut 2 bases from V and 1 base from J, with 16 bases between. The DNA of the CDR3 is TGTGCCAGCAGCTTATTCCGGGCTGGCGCCGGCACAGATACGCAGTATTTT. Translated, it gives CASSLFRAGAGTDTQYF.

This clonotype occurred a few times. The chain uses TRBV7-6 and TRBJ1-2; D not resolved. This CDR3 region has 14 residues. The germline CDR1 and CDR2 sequences are SGHVS and FNYEAQ. V was clipped by 5 bases and J by 3 bases, with 13 bases between them. In DNA, the CDR3 is TGTGCCAGCAGCCCGGTTCAGGTTTACTATGGCTACACCTTC. The encoded protein is CASSPVQVYYGYTF. The whole variable domain, remainder taken from reference TRBV7-6 and TRBJ1-2, is GAGVSQSPRYKVTKRGQDVALRCDPISGHVSLYWYRQALGQGPEFLTYFNYEAQQDKSGLPNDRFSAERPEGSISTLTIQRTEQRDSAMYRCASSPVQVYYGYTFGSGTRLTVV.

The gene calls are TRBV9 and TRBJ2-7; no reliable D call. Germline V lookup: CDR1 SGDLS, CDR2 YYNGEE. This CDR3 spans 13 amino acids. Between the trimmed V and J ends, which lost 0 bases and 7 bases, there was a span of 11 bases. CDR3 sequence: CASSVVGSGEQYF. CDR3 nucleotide sequence: TGTGCCAGCAGCGTAGTGGGGTCGGGTGAGCAGTACTTC.

This clonotype has a count of ten or more. The genes are TRBV7-2 and TRBJ2-1; D unresolved. The CDR3 is 12 amino acids. Germline V CDR1 and CDR2: SGHTA, FQGNSA. Trimming removed 3 bases at V and 8 bases at J, with 8 bases between. CDR3 DNA sequence: TGTGCCAGCAGCTTCACCCTGTATGAGCAGTTCTTC. Encoded protein: CASSFTLYEQFF. The variable domain in full, completed from reference TRBV7-2 and TRBJ2-1, reads GAGVSQSPSNKVTEKGKDVELRCDPISGHTALYWYRQSLGQGLEFLIYFQGNSAPDKSGLPSDRFSAERTGGSVSTLTIQRTQQEDSAVYLCASSFTLYEQFFGPGTRLTVL.

This clonotype was picked up a small number of times. The chain links TRBV12-3 or TRBV12-4 to TRBJ2-1; 9 positions agree with TRBD1. This CDR3 region has 17 residues. Losses at the gene ends were 3 bases for V and 2 bases for J; bases not matched to a gene: 8. The DNA for the CDR3 is TGTGCCAGCAGTTTTCCGGGACAGGGATTTCCCTACAATGAGCAGTTCTTC. It is translated as CASSFPGQGFPYNEQFF.

The J gene is TRBJ1-6, the V gene TRBV27; 7 bases agree with TRBD1. CDR3 length: 16 residues. After removal of 2 bases from V and 10 bases from J, the junction contained 11 bases not matched to a gene. Looked up from germline, CDR1 is MNHEY and CDR2 is SMNVEV (reference sequence). CDR3 nucleotide sequence: TGTGCCAGCAGTTTAGGGGGGGGACAGTCCATGTCACCCCTCCACTTT. Protein sequence: CASSLGGGQSMSPLHF.